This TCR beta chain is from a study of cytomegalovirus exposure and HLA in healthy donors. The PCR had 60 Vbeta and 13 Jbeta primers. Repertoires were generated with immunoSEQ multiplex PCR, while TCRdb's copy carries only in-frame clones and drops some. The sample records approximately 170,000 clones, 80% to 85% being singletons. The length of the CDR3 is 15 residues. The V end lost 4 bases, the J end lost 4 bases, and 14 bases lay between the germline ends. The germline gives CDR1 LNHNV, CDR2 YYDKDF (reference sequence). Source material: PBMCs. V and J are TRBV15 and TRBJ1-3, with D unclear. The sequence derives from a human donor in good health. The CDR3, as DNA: TGTGCCACCAGCACGTCTACAGCCTCAGGAAACACCATATATTTT. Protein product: CATSTSTASGNTIYF. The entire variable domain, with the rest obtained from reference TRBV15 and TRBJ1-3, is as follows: DAMVIQNPRYQVTQFGKPVTLSCSQTLNHNVMYWYQQKSSQAPKLLFHYYDKDFNNEADTPDNFQSRRPNTSFCFLDIRSPGLGDTAMYLCATSTSTASGNTIYFGEGSWLTVV.